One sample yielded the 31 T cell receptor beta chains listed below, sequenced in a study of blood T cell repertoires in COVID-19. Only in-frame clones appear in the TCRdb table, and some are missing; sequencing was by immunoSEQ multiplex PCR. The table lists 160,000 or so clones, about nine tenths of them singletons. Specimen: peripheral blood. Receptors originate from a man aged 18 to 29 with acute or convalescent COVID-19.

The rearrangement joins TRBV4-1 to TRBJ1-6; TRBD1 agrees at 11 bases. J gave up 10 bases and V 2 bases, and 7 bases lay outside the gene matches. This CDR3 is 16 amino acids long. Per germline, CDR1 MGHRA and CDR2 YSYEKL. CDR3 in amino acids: CASSQPQDRGLSPLHF. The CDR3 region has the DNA TGCGCCAGCAGCCAACCCCAGGACAGGGGGCTATCACCCCTCCACTTT.

This CDR3 is CASSIGSDSEAFF. CDR3 nucleotide sequence: TGCGCCAGCAGCATTGGCTCTGACAGCGAAGCTTTCTTT. The V gene is TRBV5-1, the J gene TRBJ1-1; weak D call: TRBD1 (5 bases). The CDR3 runs to 13 residues. Germline loops: CDR1 SGHRS, CDR2 YFSETQ. V was cut by 4 bases and J by 8 bases, with 15 bases left in between.

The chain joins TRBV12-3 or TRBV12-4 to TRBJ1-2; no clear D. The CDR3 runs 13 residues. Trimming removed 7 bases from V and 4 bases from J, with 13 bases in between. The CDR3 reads CASTRREPYGYTF. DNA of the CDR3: TGTGCCAGCACCCGGAGGGAACCCTATGGCTACACCTTC.

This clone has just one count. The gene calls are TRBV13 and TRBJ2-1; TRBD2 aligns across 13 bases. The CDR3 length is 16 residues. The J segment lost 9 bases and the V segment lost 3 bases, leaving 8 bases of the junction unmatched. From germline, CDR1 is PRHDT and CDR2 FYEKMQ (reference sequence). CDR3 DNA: TGTGCCAGCAGCTTTCTAGGACTAGCGGGAGCTAGTGAGCAGTTCTTC. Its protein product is CASSFLGLAGASEQFF.

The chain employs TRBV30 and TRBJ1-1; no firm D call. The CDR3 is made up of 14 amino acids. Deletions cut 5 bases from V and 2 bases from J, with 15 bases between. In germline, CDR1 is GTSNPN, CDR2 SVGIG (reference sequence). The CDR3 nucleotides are TGTGCCTGGGGGGAGAGACCGAAAAACACTGAAGCTTTCTTT. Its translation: CAWGERPKNTEAFF.

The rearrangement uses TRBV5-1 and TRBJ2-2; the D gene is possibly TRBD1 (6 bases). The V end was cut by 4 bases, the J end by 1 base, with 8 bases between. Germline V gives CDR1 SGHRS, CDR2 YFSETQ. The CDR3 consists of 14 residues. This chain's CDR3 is CASSQGQNTGELFF. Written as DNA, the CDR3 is TGCGCCAGCAGCCAGGGACAGAACACCGGGGAGCTGTTTTTT.

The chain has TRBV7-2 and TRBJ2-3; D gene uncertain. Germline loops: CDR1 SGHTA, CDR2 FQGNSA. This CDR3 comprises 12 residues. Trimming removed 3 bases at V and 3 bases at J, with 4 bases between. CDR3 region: CASSLRTDTQYF. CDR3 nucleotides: TGTGCCAGCAGCTTGAGGACAGATACGCAGTATTTT.

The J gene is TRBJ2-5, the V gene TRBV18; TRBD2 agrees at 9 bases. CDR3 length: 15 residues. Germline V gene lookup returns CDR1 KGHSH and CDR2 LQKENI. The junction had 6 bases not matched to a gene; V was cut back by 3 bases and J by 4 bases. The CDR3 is CASSPIAGDGETQYF. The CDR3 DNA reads TGTGCCAGCTCACCCATAGCGGGAGATGGAGAGACCCAGTACTTC.

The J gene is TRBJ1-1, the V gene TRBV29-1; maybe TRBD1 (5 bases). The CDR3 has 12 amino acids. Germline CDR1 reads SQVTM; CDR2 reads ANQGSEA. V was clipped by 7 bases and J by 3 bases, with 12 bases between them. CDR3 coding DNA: TGCAGCGGGGTATGGGGCGACACTGAAGCTTTCTTT. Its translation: CSGVWGDTEAFF. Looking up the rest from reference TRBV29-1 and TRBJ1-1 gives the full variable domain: SAVISQKPSRDICQRGTSLTIQCQVDSQVTMMFWYRQQPGQSLTLIATANQGSEATYESGFVIDKFPISRPNLTFSTLTVSNMSPEDSSIYLCSGVWGDTEAFFGQGTRLTVV.

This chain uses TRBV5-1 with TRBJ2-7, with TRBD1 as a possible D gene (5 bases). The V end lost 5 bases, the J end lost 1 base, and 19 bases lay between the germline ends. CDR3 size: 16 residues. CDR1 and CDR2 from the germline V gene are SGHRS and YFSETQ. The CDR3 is CASRMLGPGISYEQYF. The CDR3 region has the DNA TGCGCCAGCAGAATGTTGGGCCCAGGGATTTCCTACGAGCAGTACTTC. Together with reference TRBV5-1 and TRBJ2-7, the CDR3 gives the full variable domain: KAGVTQTPRYLIKTRGQQVTLSCSPISGHRSVSWYQQTPGQGLQFLFEYFSETQRNKGNFPGRFSGRQFSNSRSEMNVSTLELGDSALYLCASRMLGPGISYEQYFGPGTRLTVT.

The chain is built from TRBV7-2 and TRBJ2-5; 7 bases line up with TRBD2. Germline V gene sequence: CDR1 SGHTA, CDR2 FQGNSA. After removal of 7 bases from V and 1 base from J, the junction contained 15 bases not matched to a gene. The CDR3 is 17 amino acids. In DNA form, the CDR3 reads TGTGCCAGCACCCGCCCGATGGCGGGAGAACTCCAAGAGACCCAGTACTTC. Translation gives CASTRPMAGELQETQYF.

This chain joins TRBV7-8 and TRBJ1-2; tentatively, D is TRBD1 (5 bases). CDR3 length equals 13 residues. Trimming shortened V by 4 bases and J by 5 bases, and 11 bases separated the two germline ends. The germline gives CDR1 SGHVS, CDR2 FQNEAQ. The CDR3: CASSSGTQYGYTF. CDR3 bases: TGTGCCAGCAGCTCCGGGACTCAGTATGGCTACACCTTC.

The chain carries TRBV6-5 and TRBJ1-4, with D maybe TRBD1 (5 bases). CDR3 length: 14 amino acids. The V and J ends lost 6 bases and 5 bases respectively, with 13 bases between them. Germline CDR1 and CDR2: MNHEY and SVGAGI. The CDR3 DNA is TGTGCCAGCAGACGGGGGACGGGGAATGAAAAACTGTTTTTT. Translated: CASRRGTGNEKLFF.

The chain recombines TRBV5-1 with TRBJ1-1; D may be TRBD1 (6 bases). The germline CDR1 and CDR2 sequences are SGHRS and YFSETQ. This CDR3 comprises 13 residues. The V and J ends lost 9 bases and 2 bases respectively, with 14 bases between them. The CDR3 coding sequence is TGCGCCACAAACTTACAGGGTAACACTGAAGCTTTCTTT. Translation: CATNLQGNTEAFF. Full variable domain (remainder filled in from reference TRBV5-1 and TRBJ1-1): KAGVTQTPRYLIKTRGQQVTLSCSPISGHRSVSWYQQTPGQGLQFLFEYFSETQRNKGNFPGRFSGRQFSNSRSEMNVSTLELGDSALYLCATNLQGNTEAFFGQGTRLTVV.

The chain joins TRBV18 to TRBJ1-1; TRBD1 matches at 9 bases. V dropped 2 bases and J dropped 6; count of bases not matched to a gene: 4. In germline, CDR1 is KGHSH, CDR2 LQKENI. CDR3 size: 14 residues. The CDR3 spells CASSPVQGAPEAFF. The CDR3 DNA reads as TGTGCCAGCTCACCAGTACAGGGGGCACCTGAAGCTTTCTTT.

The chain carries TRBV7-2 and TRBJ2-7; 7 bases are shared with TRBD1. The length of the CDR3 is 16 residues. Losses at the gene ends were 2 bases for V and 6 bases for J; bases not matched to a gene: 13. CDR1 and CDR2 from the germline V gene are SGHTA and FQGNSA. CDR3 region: CASSLWGRVGTAEQYF. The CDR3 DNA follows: TGTGCCAGCAGCTTATGGGGAAGGGTTGGGACAGCCGAGCAGTACTTC.

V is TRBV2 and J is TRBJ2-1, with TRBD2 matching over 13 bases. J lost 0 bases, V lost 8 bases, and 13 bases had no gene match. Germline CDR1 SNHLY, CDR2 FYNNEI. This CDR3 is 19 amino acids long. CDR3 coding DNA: TGTGCCAGCCATATTGAACTAGCGGGGGGGCGGAGCTCCTACAATGAGCAGTTCTTC. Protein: CASHIELAGGRSSYNEQFF.

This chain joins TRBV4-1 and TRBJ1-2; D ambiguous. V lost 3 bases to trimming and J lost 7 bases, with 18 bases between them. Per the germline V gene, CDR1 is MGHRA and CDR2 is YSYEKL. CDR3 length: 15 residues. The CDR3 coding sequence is TGCGCCAGCAGCCAGACGATCCTCGGGGTCCCTGGCTACACCTTC. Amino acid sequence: CASSQTILGVPGYTF.

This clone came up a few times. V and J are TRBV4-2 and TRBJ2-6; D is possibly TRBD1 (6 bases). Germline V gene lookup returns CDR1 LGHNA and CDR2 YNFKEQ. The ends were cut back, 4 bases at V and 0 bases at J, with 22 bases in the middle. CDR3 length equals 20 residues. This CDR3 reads CASSPKRGTFINSGANVLTF. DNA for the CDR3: TGTGCCAGCAGCCCAAAGAGGGGGACATTCATAAACTCTGGGGCCAACGTCCTGACTTTC.

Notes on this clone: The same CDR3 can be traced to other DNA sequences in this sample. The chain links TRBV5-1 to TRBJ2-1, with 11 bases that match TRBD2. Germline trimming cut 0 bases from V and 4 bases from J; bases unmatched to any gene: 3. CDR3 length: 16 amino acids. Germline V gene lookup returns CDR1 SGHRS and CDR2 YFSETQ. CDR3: CASSLAGTSGYNEQFF. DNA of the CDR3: TGCGCCAGCAGCTTGGCCGGGACTAGCGGATACAATGAGCAGTTCTTC.

The DNA of the CDR3 is TGTGCCAGTAGTATGGGACAGGGGCTAAACCGTGAAAAACTGTTTTTT. Residues: CASSMGQGLNREKLFF. The chain couples TRBV19 to TRBJ1-4; 10 bases align to TRBD1. Germline lookup yields CDR1 LNHDA and CDR2 SQIVND (reference sequence). This CDR3 contains 16 residues. The junction had 8 bases not matched to a gene; V was cut back by 3 bases and J by 7 bases.

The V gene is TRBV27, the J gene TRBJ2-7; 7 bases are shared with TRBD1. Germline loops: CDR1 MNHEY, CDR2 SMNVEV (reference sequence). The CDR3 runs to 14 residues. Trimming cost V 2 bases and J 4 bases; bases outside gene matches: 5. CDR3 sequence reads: CASSLLGQPYEQYF. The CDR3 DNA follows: TGTGCCAGCAGTTTACTGGGACAGCCTTACGAGCAGTACTTC.

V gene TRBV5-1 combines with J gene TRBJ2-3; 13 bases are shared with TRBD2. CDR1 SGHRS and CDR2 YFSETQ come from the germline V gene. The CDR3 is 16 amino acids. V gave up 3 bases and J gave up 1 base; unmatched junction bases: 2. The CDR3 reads CASSSGTSGGTDTQYF. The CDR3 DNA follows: TGCGCCAGCAGCTCCGGGACTAGCGGGGGCACAGATACGCAGTATTTT.

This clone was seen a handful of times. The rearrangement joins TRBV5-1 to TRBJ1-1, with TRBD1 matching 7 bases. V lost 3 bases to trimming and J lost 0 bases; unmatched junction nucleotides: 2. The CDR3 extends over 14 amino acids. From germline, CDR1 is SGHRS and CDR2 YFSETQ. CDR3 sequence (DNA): TGCGCCAGCAGCTCGACAGGGATGAACACTGAAGCTTTCTTT. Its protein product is CASSSTGMNTEAFF.

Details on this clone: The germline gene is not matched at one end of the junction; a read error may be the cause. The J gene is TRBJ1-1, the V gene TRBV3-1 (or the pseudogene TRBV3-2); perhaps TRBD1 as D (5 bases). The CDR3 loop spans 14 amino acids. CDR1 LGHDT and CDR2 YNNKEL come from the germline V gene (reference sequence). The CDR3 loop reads CASTQTGILTEAFF. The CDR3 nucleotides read TGTGCCAGCACCCAAACAGGAATCCTCACTGAAGCTTTCTTT.

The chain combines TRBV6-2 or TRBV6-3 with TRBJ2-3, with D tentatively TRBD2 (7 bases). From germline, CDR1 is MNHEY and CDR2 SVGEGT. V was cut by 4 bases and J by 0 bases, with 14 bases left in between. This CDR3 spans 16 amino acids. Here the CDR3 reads CASSSRAGASTDTQYF. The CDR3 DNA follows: TGTGCCAGCAGTTCTCGCGCGGGGGCGAGCACAGATACGCAGTATTTT.

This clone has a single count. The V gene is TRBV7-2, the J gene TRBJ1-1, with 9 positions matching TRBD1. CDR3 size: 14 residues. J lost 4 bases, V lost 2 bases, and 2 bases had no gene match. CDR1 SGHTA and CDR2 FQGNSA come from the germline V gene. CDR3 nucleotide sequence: TGTGCCAGCAGCTTAACGGGACAGGGCACTGAAGCTTTCTTT. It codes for CASSLTGQGTEAFF. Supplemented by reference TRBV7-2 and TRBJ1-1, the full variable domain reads GAGVSQSPSNKVTEKGKDVELRCDPISGHTALYWYRQSLGQGLEFLIYFQGNSAPDKSGLPSDRFSAERTGGSVSTLTIQRTQQEDSAVYLCASSLTGQGTEAFFGQGTRLTVV.

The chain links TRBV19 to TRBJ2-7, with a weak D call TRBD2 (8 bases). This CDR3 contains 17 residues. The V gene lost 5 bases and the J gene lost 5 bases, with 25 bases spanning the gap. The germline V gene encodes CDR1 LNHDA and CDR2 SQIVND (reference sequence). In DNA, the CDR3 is TGTGCCAGTAGTCCTCCATCCGGGAGGGGGCGCCGGGACGAGCAGTACTTC. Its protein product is CASSPPSGRGRRDEQYF. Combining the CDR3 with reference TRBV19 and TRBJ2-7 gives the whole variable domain DGGITQSPKYLFRKEGQNVTLSCEQNLNHDAMYWYRQDPGQGLRLIYYSQIVNDFQKGDIAEGYSVSREKKESFPLTVTSAQKNPTAFYLCASSPPSGRGRRDEQYFGPGTRLTVT.

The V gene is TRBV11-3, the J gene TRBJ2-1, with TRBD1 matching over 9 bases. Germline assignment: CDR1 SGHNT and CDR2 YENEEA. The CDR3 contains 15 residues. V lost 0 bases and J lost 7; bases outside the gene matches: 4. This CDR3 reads CASSLDPGTGNEQFF. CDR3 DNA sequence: TGTGCCAGCAGCTTAGATCCCGGGACAGGGAATGAGCAGTTCTTC.

The CDR3 coding sequence is TGTGCCAGCAGCTTGGCGCGTACCTCTGGGGCCAACGTCCTGACTTTC. This sequence encodes CASSLARTSGANVLTF. V is TRBV5-5 and J is TRBJ2-6; D unresolved. The V end lost 0 bases, the J end lost 0 bases, and 7 bases lay between the germline ends. Germline V gene sequence: CDR1 SGHKS, CDR2 YYEKEE (reference sequence). The CDR3 runs to 16 residues.

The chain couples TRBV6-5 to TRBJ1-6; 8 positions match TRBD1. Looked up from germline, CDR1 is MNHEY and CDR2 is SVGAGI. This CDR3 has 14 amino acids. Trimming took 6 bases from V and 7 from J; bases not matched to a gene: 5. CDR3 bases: TGTGCCAGCAGAAAGGGACAGGAAAATTCACCCCTCCACTTT. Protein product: CASRKGQENSPLHF.